The rows below give T cell receptor beta chains drawn from one sample of a study of Ad26.COV2.S vaccination and SARS-CoV-2 variants. Assay used: immunoSEQ multiplex PCR; TCRdb lists only in-frame clones, some missing. The sample includes roughly 320,000 clones, 87% of them seen just once. The sequences come from peripheral blood, collected in a trial of Ad26.COV2.S vaccine versus placebo. The source is a person aged 18-65 years who received the Ad26.COV2.S COVID-19 vaccine or a placebo. CDR3s include the opening cysteine and the closing phenylalanine or tryptophan. The D gene is left open where the match is weak. Only part of the rows carry a size: once, few, many, or a class if the clone is expanded.

cdr3_aa,cdr3_nt,d_call,j_call,v_call,clone_size
CASSPSGQGRTYEQYF,TGCGCCAGCAGCCCCTCCGGACAGGGGCGCACCTACGAGCAGTACTTC,TRBD1,TRBJ2-7,TRBV4-1,once
CSVLQGGADTQYF,TGCAGCGTACTACAGGGTGGGGCAGATACGCAGTATTTT,-,TRBJ2-3,TRBV29-1,-
CASSLRQDTEAFF,TGTGCCAGCAGCTTAAGGCAAGACACTGAAGCTTTCTTT,-,TRBJ1-1,TRBV13,few
CASSVWSGEYTDTQYF,TGTGCCAGCAGCGTCTGGAGCGGGGAGTACACAGATACGCAGTATTTT,TRBD2,TRBJ2-3,TRBV9,-
CASSETGTGGPNTEAFF,TGTGCCAGCAGTGAAACGGGGACAGGGGGCCCTAACACTGAAGCTTTCTTT,TRBD1,TRBJ1-1,TRBV6-1,-
CASSPAVTGNTGELFF,TGTGCCAGCAGCCCGGCCGTTACGGGTAACACCGGGGAGCTGTTTTTT,-,TRBJ2-2,TRBV7-9,-
CASSMSEGVTYEQYF,TGTGCCAGTAGTATGAGTGAAGGGGTTACCTACGAGCAGTACTTC,-,TRBJ2-7,TRBV19,-
CASSLASGTDTQYF,TGTGCCAGCAGCTTGGCTAGCGGCACAGATACGCAGTATTTT,-,TRBJ2-3,TRBV7-3,-
CASSPDRNYGYTF,TGTGCCAGCAGCCCAGACAGGAACTATGGCTACACCTTC,-,TRBJ1-2,TRBV14,-
CASSLFYGGSYGYTF,TGCGCCAGCAGCTTGTTTTACGGCGGTTCCTATGGCTACACCTTC,-,TRBJ1-2,TRBV5-1,-
CASSLKSGQGDGYTF,TGCGCCAGCAGCTTAAAATCGGGACAGGGGGATGGCTACACCTTC,TRBD1,TRBJ1-2,TRBV5-1,-
CASSGSGELFF,TGTGCCAGCAGTGGGTCCGGGGAGCTGTTTTTT,-,TRBJ2-2,TRBV12-3/TRBV12-4,-
CASSPSGTGATGELFF,TGTGCTAGCAGCCCATCCGGGACAGGAGCCACCGGGGAGCTGTTTTTT,TRBD1,TRBJ2-2,TRBV7-7,-
CASSQDTGEGGYTF,TGTGCCAGCAGCCAAGATACAGGGGAGGGTGGCTACACCTTC,TRBD1,TRBJ1-2,TRBV3-1/TRBV3-2,-
CASGLVRRGLGPLNEKLFF,TGTGCTAGTGGTTTGGTGCGCAGGGGGCTCGGGCCCCTTAATGAAAAACTGTTTTTT,TRBD1,TRBJ1-4,TRBV12-5,-
CASSPPGQGYTF,TGTGCCAGCTCACCACCAGGACAAGGCTACACCTTC,-,TRBJ1-2,TRBV18,-
CASSYERAETQYF,TGTGCCAGCAGTTACGAGAGAGCGGAGACCCAGTACTTC,-,TRBJ2-5,TRBV6-2/TRBV6-3,-
CASSLVESGTGGHYEQYF,TGTGCCAGCAGTTTGGTGGAGTCCGGGACAGGGGGGCACTACGAGCAGTACTTC,TRBD1,TRBJ2-7,TRBV27,once
CASSLYSGVFLYGYTF,TGTGCCAGCAGCTTATACAGCGGGGTATTTCTCTATGGCTACACCTTC,-,TRBJ1-2,TRBV5-6,once
CASSVAKEMNTEAFF,TGTGCCAGCAGCGTAGCTAAGGAAATGAACACTGAAGCTTTCTTT,-,TRBJ1-1,TRBV9,once
CASSKDRARTGELFF,TGTGCCAGCAGCAAGGACAGGGCGCGAACCGGGGAGCTGTTTTTT,TRBD1,TRBJ2-2,TRBV7-3,few
CASSPKGQVPIAQYF,TGTGCCAGCAGCCCCAAGGGACAGGTTCCTATAGCGCAGTACTTC,TRBD1,TRBJ2-7,TRBV5-4,-
CASWRGTGFAQPQHF,TGTGCCAGCTGGCGCGGGACAGGTTTTGCTCAGCCCCAGCATTTT,TRBD1,TRBJ1-5,TRBV6-6,-
CASSVDGYEQYF,TGTGCCAGCAGTGTTGATGGATACGAGCAGTACTTC,-,TRBJ2-7,TRBV27,-
CASHWTGNPETQYF,TGTGCCAGCCACTGGACAGGGAATCCCGAGACCCAGTACTTC,TRBD1,TRBJ2-5,TRBV25-1,-
CASSLGAKLFF,TGTGCCAGCAGCTTGGGGGCAAAACTGTTTTTT,-,TRBJ1-4,TRBV5-6,-
CATSHRTNTGELFF,TGTGCCACCAGCCACCGGACGAACACCGGGGAGCTGTTTTTT,-,TRBJ2-2,TRBV15,-
CASSSSLAAISYNEQFF,TGTGCCAGCAGCTCCTCCTTAGCGGCCATCTCCTACAATGAGCAGTTCTTC,-,TRBJ2-1,TRBV7-6,-
CASTTGTGANSPLHF,TGTGCCAGCACCACGGGGACAGGGGCAAACTCACCCCTCCACTTT,TRBD1,TRBJ1-6,TRBV6-5,-
CASSPWTVYGYTF,TGTGCCAGCAGTCCATGGACGGTCTATGGCTACACCTTC,-,TRBJ1-2,TRBV6-2/TRBV6-3,-
CSGFGNTEAFF,TGCAGTGGGTTTGGTAACACTGAAGCTTTCTTT,-,TRBJ1-1,TRBV20-1,-
CASSYSGSGSGYTF,TGTGCCAGCAGTTACTCGGGGTCCGGTTCTGGCTACACCTTC,-,TRBJ1-2,TRBV6-2/TRBV6-3,once
CALRTGHGYTF,TGTGCCCTTCGGACGGGCCACGGCTACACCTTC,-,TRBJ1-2,TRBV19,-
CASSLGAVRNTIYF,TGTGCCAGCAGCTTAGGGGCGGTTAGAAACACCATATATTTT,-,TRBJ1-3,TRBV7-9,few
CATSARTLGRYEQYF,TGTGCCACCTCGGCTAGGACACTCGGCCGCTACGAGCAGTACTTC,-,TRBJ2-7,TRBV19,-
CASSREGFYYGYTF,TGTGCCAGCAGCCGTGAAGGGTTTTACTATGGCTACACCTTC,-,TRBJ1-2,TRBV7-2,-
CASSQEKRQGMETQYF,TGCGCCAGCAGCCAAGAAAAGAGACAGGGCATGGAGACCCAGTACTTC,TRBD1,TRBJ2-5,TRBV4-1,-
CASSYRSGGTNYGYTF,TGTGCCAGCAGTTACAGATCCGGGGGGACTAACTATGGCTACACCTTC,-,TRBJ1-2,TRBV6-6,-
CASSLLKGGEQNYGYTF,TGTGCCAGCAGCCTCCTAAAGGGGGGGGAACAAAACTATGGCTACACCTTC,-,TRBJ1-2,TRBV4-2,-
CASSIEPRGNQPQHF,TGTGCCAGTAGTATAGAGCCGAGGGGTAATCAGCCCCAGCATTTT,-,TRBJ1-5,TRBV19,few